One sample yielded the 20 T cell receptor beta chains listed below, sequenced in a study of vaccination and CD4 T cells after COVID-19. Sequencing of cultured CD4+ T cell DNA used the Oncomine TCR Beta short-read assay. One entry per CDR3 protein, called by TCRdb with MiXCR from the PCR reads. The table has approximately 15,000 distinct CDR3 sequences, around 53% seen once. Noted treatment: approximately 11-day PBMC culture with coronavirus spike peptide pools or control peptides (ViraFEST assay). These receptors have no identified antigens. Source material: CD4+ T cells from blood, cultured in vitro. Every receptor here comes from a human donor who had recovered from COVID-19.

This sequence joins TRBV15 and TRBJ2-7; D uncertain. The V end lost 0 bases, the J end lost 4 bases, and 10 bases lay between the germline ends. This CDR3 spans 14 amino acids. CDR1 and CDR2 from the germline V gene are LNHNV and YYDKDF (reference sequence). CDR3 sequence: CATSRDTRSYEQYF. As DNA, the CDR3 is TGTGCCACCAGCAGAGATACGAGGAGTTACGAGCAGTACTTC.

The V and J genes are TRBV6-7 and TRBJ1-1; D perhaps matches TRBD1 (6 bases). TRBV6-7 has ORF status, its function being uncertain. V was shortened by 6 bases and J by 0 bases, with 17 bases between the two germline ends. The CDR3 runs to 16 residues. As DNA, the CDR3 is TGTGCCAGCAGCCCCCGGGAGGGGGGTTTGAACACTGAAGCTTTCTTT. Protein: CASSPREGGLNTEAFF.

CDR3 in DNA: TGTGCCAGCAGGCGGGGACAGGGGGATGTCTACGAGCAGTACTTC. Residues: CASRRGQGDVYEQYF. The chain recombines TRBV6-1 with TRBJ2-7; 11 bases align to TRBD1. Per germline, CDR1 MNHNS and CDR2 SASEGT. The CDR3 is 15 residues long. V lost 6 bases and J lost 3; bases outside the gene matches: 7.

This clonotype was found a few times. This chain's CDR3 is CASSFPAGGRDEQFF. CDR3 nucleotide sequence: TGTGCCAGCAGCTTCCCGGCGGGGGGCCGGGATGAGCAGTTCTTC. The rearrangement uses TRBV6-1 and TRBJ2-1; TRBD2 aligns across 8 bases. The germline CDR1 and CDR2 sequences are MNHNS and SASEGT. This CDR3 is built from 15 residues. The V segment lost 6 bases and the J segment 8 bases; nucleotides outside the gene matches: 12.

The V call is TRBV6-2 or TRBV6-3, the J call TRBJ2-2; TRBD2 might be the D (6 bases). The ends were cut back, 5 bases at V and 5 bases at J, with 18 bases in the middle. Germline V gene data show CDR1 as MNHEY and CDR2 as SVGEGT. The CDR3 has 16 residues. CDR3 loop: CASSQHGGGLTGELFF. CDR3 in DNA: TGTGCCAGCAGTCAGCACGGGGGTGGTTTAACCGGGGAGCTGTTTTTT.

The V gene is TRBV7-3, the J gene TRBJ2-2; TRBD1 matches at 9 bases. This CDR3 contains 16 residues. Germline values: CDR1 SGHTA, CDR2 FQGTGA. The trim removed 5 bases at V and 5 bases at J, leaving 9 bases unmatched. The CDR3 reads CASSLLPGTGTGELFF. In DNA, the CDR3 is TGTGCCAGCAGCCTATTACCCGGGACAGGGACCGGGGAGCTGTTTTTT.

This clonotype was observed a few times. This chain uses TRBV20-1 with TRBJ1-1, with unresolved D. The CDR3 spans 11 residues. Trimming left V 1 base short and J 4 bases short, with 4 bases between. Germline V gives CDR1 DFQATT, CDR2 SNEGSKA (reference sequence). CDR3 sequence: CSARGFTEAFF. CDR3 DNA: TGCAGTGCTAGAGGGTTCACTGAAGCTTTCTTT.

The chain joins TRBV18 to TRBJ1-5; no reliable D call. Germline lookup yields CDR1 KGHSH and CDR2 LQKENI. V dropped 2 bases and J dropped 6 bases, with 8 bases sitting between them. The CDR3 contains 13 residues. CDR3 loop: CASSPGNGQPQHF. The CDR3 region has the DNA TGTGCCAGCTCACCAGGGAACGGTCAGCCCCAGCATTTT.

The rearrangement joins TRBV11-2 to TRBJ2-5; TRBD2 might be the D (6 bases). The germline gives CDR1 SGHAT, CDR2 FQNNGV. The CDR3 has 14 amino acids. V was pared by 2 bases and J by 5 bases, with 12 bases between. CDR3 sequence: CASSLFTSKETQYF. In DNA form, the CDR3 reads TGTGCCAGCAGCTTATTTACTAGCAAGGAGACCCAGTACTTC.

The rearrangement joins TRBV10-3 to TRBJ1-3, with TRBD1 as a possible D gene (5 bases). The CDR3 runs 15 residues. The germline V gene has CDR1 ENHRY and CDR2 SYGVKD. Trimming took 0 bases from V and 0 from J, leaving 6 bases between them. The CDR3 here is CAISESGTSGNTIYF. DNA of the CDR3: TGTGCCATCAGTGAGTCCGGGACCTCTGGAAACACCATATATTTT.

This clonotype showed up just a few times. The chain combines TRBV6-1 with TRBJ1-5; 11 bases agree with TRBD1. Unmatched junction bases numbered 8, after V lost 10 bases and J lost 6 bases. The CDR3 consists of 14 residues. The germline CDR1 and CDR2 sequences are MNHNS and SASEGT. The DNA for the CDR3 is TGTGCCACGAAAGGACAGGGGGCCGGTCAGCCCCAGCATTTT. Translation gives CATKGQGAGQPQHF.

The chain is built from TRBV25-1 and TRBJ2-5; TRBD1 aligns across 7 bases. With V trimmed by 3 bases and J by 10 bases, 5 bases remained unmatched. Germline V gene lookup returns CDR1 MGHDK and CDR2 SYGVNS. The CDR3 spans 12 residues. CDR3 sequence reads: CASSERRQGQYF. The CDR3 region has the DNA TGTGCCAGCAGTGAGAGGAGACAGGGCCAGTACTTC.

The chain carries TRBV7-6 and TRBJ1-3; TRBD1 matches 7 bases. Germline V gene data show CDR1 as SGHVS and CDR2 as FNYEAQ. Trimming took 5 bases from V and 2 from J; bases not matched to a gene: 9. CDR3 size: 16 residues. The DNA for the CDR3 is TGTGCCAGCAGCCCGGGACAGCCTTTGGCTGGAAACACCATATATTTT. Translated, it gives CASSPGQPLAGNTIYF.

The chain recombines TRBV11-2 with TRBJ1-3; no clear D gene. Germline loops: CDR1 SGHAT, CDR2 FQNNGV. V dropped 5 bases and J dropped 2 bases, with 10 bases sitting between them. This CDR3 comprises 14 residues. The CDR3 loop reads CASSVQPTGNTIYF. CDR3 nucleotide sequence: TGTGCCAGCAGCGTGCAACCCACTGGAAACACCATATATTTT. The entire variable domain, with the rest obtained from reference TRBV11-2 and TRBJ1-3, is as follows: EAGVAQSPRYKIIEKRQSVAFWCNPISGHATLYWYQQILGQGPKLLIQFQNNGVVDDSQLPKDRFSAERLKGVDSTLKIQPAKLEDSAVYLCASSVQPTGNTIYFGEGSWLTVV.

This clonotype was recorded a few times. This rearrangement joins TRBV7-9 to TRBJ1-5, with a possible D match to TRBD1 (6 bases). V lost 1 base to trimming and J lost 3 bases, with 10 bases between them. This CDR3 has 15 amino acids. Germline loops: CDR1 SEHNR, CDR2 FQNEAQ (reference sequence). The DNA of the CDR3 is TGTGCCAGCAGCTTAGAGGGGGGCGCCAATCAGCCCCAGCATTTT. It encodes CASSLEGGANQPQHF.

The CDR3 region has the DNA TGTGCCAGCTCACCAAGGGCGAGTGGCGATGAGCAGTTCTTC. This translates into CASSPRASGDEQFF. This chain joins TRBV18 and TRBJ2-1; D call uncertain. Trimming removed 2 bases at V and 8 bases at J, with 13 bases between. There are 14 residues in the CDR3. Germline V gene lookup returns CDR1 KGHSH and CDR2 LQKENI.

V and J are TRBV29-1 and TRBJ1-2, with 7 bases aligning to TRBD1. The CDR3 covers 17 residues. With V trimmed by 5 bases and J by 1 base, 16 bases remained unmatched. Per the germline V gene, CDR1 is SQVTM and CDR2 is ANQGSEA. The CDR3 nucleotides are TGCAGCGTTTCTCCGGGACAGCTAAAGGCGTTTAACTATGGCTACACCTTC. Translating gives CSVSPGQLKAFNYGYTF.

The J gene is TRBJ2-1, the V gene TRBV4-2; D is undetermined. Per the germline V gene, CDR1 is LGHNA and CDR2 is YNFKEQ. Trimming took 1 base from V and 5 from J, leaving 9 bases between them. The CDR3 spans 14 residues. CDR3 in amino acids: CASSQVAPDNEQFF. The CDR3 nucleotides read TGTGCCAGCAGCCAAGTAGCCCCGGACAATGAGCAGTTCTTC.

The chain couples TRBV7-3 to TRBJ2-1, with a possible D match to TRBD1 (6 bases). CDR3 length equals 15 residues. CDR1 is SGHTA and CDR2 is FQGTGA in the germline V gene. V was cut by 2 bases and J by 4 bases, with 12 bases left in between. The CDR3 nucleotides are TGTGCCAGCAGCTTACAAAGGACAGATTACAATGAGCAGTTCTTC. Protein: CASSLQRTDYNEQFF.

A few counts support this clonotype. V and J are TRBV12-3 or TRBV12-4 and TRBJ1-1; weak D call: TRBD1 (6 bases). The V end lost 3 bases, the J end lost 4 bases, and 15 bases lay between the germline ends. The CDR3 has 15 residues. The CDR3 loop reads CASSFFGGQSTEAFF. In nucleotides, the CDR3 is TGTGCCAGCAGTTTTTTCGGGGGACAAAGCACTGAAGCTTTCTTT.